This TCR beta chain was recorded in a study of T cells in localized non-small cell lung cancer. Whole-study findings and limits: The study linked higher blood T cell density to longer overall survival. Because researchers sequenced only one region of the tumor, heterogeneity is still possible. Clonality of T cells reached its maximum in uninvolved adjacent lung, surpassing tumor. In adjacent lung, a median around 50 of the top 100 tumor clones were found.

To note about this clone: Its specificity is unknown.

The table came from immunoSEQ multiplex PCR; TCRdb's copy has only in-frame clones and leaves some out. The table includes tens of thousands of clones, roughly 87% detected once. The CDR3 is 14 amino acids. Germline CDR1 reads SGHRS; CDR2 reads YFSETQ. Trimming left V 2 bases short and J 0 bases short, with 6 bases between. The sample in question was peripheral blood, obtained before any cancer treatment. The rearrangement uses TRBV5-1 and TRBJ1-3; no clear D gene. The origin of this receptor is a man between 40 and 70 years old with stage I squamous cell lung carcinoma. Here the CDR3 reads CASSFGPSGNTIYF. As DNA, the CDR3 is TGCGCCAGCAGCTTTGGACCCTCTGGAAACACCATATATTTT.